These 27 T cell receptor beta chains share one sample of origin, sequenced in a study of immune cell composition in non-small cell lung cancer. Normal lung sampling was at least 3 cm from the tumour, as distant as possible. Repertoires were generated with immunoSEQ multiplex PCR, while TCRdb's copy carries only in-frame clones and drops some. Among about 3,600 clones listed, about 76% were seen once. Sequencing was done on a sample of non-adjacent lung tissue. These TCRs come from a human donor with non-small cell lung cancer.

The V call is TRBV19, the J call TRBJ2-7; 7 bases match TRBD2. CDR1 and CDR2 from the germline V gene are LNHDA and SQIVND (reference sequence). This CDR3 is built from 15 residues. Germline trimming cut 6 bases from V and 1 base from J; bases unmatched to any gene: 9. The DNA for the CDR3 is TGTGCCAGTAGCAAAGATTCGGGAGGTTCCTACGAGCAGTACTTC. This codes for CASSKDSGGSYEQYF.

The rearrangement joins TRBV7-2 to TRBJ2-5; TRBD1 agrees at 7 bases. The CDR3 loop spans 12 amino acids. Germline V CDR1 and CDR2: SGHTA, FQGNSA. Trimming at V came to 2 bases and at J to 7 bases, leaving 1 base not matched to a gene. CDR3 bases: TGTGCCAGCAGCTTAAGACAGGGGACCCAGTACTTC. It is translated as CASSLRQGTQYF.

CDR3 sequence reads: CASSLSGPGYNEQFF. The CDR3 nucleotides are TGTGCCAGCAGTTTATCGGGGCCAGGCTACAATGAGCAGTTCTTC. The chain couples TRBV27 to TRBJ2-1, with D perhaps matching TRBD1 (5 bases). The V gene's germline CDR1 is MNHEY and CDR2 SMNVEV (reference sequence). The CDR3 has 15 residues. The V end lost 0 bases, the J end lost 3 bases, and 9 bases lay between the germline ends.

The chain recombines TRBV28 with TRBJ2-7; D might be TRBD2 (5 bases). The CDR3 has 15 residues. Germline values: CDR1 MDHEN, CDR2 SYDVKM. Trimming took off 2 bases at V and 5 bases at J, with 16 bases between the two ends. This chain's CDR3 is CASSLTRDPNHEQYF. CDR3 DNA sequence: TGTGCCAGCAGTTTAACTAGGGATCCCAACCACGAGCAGTACTTC.

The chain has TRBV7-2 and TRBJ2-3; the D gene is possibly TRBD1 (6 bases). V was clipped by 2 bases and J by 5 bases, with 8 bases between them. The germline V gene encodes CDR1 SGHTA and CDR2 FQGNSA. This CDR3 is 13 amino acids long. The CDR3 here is CASSLYREDTQYF. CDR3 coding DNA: TGTGCCAGCAGCTTATACAGGGAAGATACGCAGTATTTT.

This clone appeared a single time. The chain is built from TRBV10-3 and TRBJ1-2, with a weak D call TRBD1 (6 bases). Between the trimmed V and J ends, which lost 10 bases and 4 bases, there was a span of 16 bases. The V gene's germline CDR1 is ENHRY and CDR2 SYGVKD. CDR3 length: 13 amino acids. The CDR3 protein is CANSYGTTYGYTF. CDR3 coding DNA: TGTGCCAACAGCTACGGGACAACCTATGGCTACACCTTC.

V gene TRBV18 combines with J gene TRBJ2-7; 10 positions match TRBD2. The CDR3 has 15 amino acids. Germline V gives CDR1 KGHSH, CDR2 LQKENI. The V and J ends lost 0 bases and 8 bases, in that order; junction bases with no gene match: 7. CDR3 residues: CASSPPVAGGPKQYF. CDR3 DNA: TGTGCCAGCTCACCACCGGTAGCGGGGGGCCCTAAGCAGTACTTC.

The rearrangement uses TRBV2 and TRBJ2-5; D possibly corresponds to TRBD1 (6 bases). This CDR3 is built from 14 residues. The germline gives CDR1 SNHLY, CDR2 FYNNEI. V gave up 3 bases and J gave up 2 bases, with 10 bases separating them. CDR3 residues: CASSDMQGQETQYF. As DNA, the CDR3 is TGTGCCAGCAGTGATATGCAGGGGCAAGAGACCCAGTACTTC. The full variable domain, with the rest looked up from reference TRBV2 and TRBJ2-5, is EPEVTQTPSHQVTQMGQEVILRCVPISNHLYFYWYRQILGQKVEFLVSFYNNEISEKSEIFDDQFSVERPDGSNFTLKIRSTKLEDSAMYFCASSDMQGQETQYFGPGTRLLVL.

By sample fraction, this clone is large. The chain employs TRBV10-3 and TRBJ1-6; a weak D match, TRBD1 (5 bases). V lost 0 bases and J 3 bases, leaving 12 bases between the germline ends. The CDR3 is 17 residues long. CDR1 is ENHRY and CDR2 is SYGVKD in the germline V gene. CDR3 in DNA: TGTGCCATCAGTGAGTCGGGGGAGGGGTTCTATAATTCACCCCTCCACTTT. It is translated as CAISESGEGFYNSPLHF.

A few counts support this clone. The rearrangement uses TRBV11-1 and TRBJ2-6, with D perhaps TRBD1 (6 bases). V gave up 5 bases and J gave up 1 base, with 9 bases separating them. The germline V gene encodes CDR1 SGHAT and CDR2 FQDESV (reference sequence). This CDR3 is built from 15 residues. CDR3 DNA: TGTGCCAGCAGCGCTACAGGGTCTGGGGCCAACGTCCTGACTTTC. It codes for CASSATGSGANVLTF.

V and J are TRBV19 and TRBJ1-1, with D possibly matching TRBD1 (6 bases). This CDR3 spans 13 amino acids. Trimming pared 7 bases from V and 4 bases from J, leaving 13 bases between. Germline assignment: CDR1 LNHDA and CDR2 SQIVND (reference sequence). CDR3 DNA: TGTGCCAGTACCCAGGGGAAGGGCACTGAAGCTTTCTTT. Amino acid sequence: CASTQGKGTEAFF.

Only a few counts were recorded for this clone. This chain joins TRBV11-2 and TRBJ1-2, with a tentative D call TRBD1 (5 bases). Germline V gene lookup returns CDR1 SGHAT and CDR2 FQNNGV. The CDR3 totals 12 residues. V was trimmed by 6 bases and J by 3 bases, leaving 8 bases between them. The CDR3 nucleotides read TGTGCCAGCAGACGGGGGGACTATGGCTACACCTTC. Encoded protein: CASRRGDYGYTF.

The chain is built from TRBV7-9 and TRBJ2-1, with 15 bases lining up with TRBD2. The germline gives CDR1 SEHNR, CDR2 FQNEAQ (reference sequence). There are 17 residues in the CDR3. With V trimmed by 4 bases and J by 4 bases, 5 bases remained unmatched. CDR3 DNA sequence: TGTGCCAGCAGCTACGGACTAGCGGGAGGGAAATACAATGAGCAGTTCTTC. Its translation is CASSYGLAGGKYNEQFF.

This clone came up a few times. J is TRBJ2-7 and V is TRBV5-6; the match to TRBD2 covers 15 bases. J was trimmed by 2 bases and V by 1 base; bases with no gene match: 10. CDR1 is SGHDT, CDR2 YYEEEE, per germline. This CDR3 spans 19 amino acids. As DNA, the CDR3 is TGTGCCAGCAGCTTGTTGGGACTAGCGGGAGGACCCATGACCTACGAGCAGTACTTC. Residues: CASSLLGLAGGPMTYEQYF.

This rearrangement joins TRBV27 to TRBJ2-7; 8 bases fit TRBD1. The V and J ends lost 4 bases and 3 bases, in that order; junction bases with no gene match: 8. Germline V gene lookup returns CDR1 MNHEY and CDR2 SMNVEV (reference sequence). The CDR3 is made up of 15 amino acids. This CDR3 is CASSSGQGGIYEQYF. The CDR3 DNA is TGTGCCAGCAGTTCCGGACAGGGCGGGATCTACGAGCAGTACTTC.

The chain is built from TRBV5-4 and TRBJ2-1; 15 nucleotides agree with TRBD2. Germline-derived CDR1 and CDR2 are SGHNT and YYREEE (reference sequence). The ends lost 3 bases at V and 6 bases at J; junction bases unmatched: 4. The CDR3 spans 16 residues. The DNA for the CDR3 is TGTGCCAGCAGCTCTCGGACTAGCGGGAGGGGCAATGAGCAGTTCTTC. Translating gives CASSSRTSGRGNEQFF.

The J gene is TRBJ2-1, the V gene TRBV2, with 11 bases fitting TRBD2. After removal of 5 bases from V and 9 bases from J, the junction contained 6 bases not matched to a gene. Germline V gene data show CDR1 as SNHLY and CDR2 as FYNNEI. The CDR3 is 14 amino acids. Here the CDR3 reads CASSLLAGDGEQFF. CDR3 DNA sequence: TGTGCCAGCAGTCTACTAGCGGGGGATGGTGAGCAGTTCTTC.

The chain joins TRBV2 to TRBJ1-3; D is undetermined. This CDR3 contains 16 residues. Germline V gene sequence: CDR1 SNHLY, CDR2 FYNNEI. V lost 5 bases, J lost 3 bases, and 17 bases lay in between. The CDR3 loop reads CASSSGGSLGGNTIYF. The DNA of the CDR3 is TGTGCCAGCAGTTCGGGAGGGTCCCTGGGTGGAAACACCATATATTTT.

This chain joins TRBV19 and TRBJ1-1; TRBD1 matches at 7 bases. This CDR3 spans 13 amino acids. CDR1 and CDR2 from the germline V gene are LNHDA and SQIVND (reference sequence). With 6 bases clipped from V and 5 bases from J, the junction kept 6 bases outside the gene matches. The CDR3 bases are TGTGCCAGTAGATACAGGGGTAGAACTGAAGCTTTCTTT. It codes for CASRYRGRTEAFF.

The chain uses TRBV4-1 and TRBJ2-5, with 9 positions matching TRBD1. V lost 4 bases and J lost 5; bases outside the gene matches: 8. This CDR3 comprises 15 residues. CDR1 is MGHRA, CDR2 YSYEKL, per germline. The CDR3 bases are TGCGCCAGCAGCCCTGTACAGGGGGCGGGGGAGACCCAGTACTTC. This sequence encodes CASSPVQGAGETQYF.

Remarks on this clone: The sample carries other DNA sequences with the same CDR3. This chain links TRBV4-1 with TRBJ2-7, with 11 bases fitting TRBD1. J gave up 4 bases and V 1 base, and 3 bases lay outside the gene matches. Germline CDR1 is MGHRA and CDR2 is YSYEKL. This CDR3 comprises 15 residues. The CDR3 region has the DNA TGCGCCAGCAGCCAAGGGGACAGGGGGTCTTACGAGCAGTACTTC. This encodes CASSQGDRGSYEQYF.

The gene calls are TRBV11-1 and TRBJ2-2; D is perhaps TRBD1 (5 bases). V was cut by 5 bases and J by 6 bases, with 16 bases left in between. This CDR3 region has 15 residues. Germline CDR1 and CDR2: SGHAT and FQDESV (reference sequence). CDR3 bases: TGTGCCAGCAGCCCAGGCCTTCAAGGGGCCGGGGAGCTGTTTTTT. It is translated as CASSPGLQGAGELFF.

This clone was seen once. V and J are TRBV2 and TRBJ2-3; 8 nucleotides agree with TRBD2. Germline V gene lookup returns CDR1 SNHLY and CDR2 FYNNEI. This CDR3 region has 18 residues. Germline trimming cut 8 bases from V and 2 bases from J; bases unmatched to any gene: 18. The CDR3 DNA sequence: TGTGCCAGCGGGAGGGGACTAGAGGGATACTGGCACACAGATACGCAGTATTTT. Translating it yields CASGRGLEGYWHTDTQYF.

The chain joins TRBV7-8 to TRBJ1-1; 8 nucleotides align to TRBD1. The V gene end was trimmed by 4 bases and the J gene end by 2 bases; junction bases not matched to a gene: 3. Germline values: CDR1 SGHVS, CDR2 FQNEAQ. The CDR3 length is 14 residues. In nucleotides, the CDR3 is TGTGCCAGCAGCTCCAGGGGGCTAAACACTGAAGCTTTCTTT. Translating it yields CASSSRGLNTEAFF.

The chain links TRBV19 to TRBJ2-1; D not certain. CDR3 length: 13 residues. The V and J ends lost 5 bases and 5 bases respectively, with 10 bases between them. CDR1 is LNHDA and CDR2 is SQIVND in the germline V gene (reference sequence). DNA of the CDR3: TGTGCCAGTAGTTCCAGGCGCGACAATGAGCAGTTCTTC. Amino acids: CASSSRRDNEQFF.

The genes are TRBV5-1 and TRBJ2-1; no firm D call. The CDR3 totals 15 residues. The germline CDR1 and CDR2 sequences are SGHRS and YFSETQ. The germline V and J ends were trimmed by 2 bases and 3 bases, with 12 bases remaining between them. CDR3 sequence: CASSLASEIYNEQFF. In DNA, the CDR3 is TGCGCCAGCAGCTTAGCTAGTGAGATCTACAATGAGCAGTTCTTC.

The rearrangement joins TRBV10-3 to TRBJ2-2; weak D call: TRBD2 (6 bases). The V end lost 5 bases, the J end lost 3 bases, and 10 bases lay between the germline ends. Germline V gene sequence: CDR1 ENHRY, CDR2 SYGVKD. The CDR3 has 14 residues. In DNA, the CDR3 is TGTGCCATCAGTCTATCGGGGGACACCGGGGAGCTGTTTTTT. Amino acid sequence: CAISLSGDTGELFF.